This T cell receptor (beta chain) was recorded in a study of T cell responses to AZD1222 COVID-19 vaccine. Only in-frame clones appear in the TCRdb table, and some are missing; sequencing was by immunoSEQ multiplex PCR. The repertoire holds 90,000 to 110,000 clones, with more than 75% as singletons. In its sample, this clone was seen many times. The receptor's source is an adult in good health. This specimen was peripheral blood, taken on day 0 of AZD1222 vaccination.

CDR3 DNA: TGTGCCAGCAGCCAAGAATTCGAGGCTCTCTATGGCTACACCTTC. This codes for CASSQEFEALYGYTF. The chain employs TRBV4-2 and TRBJ1-2, with D hard to call. The CDR3 is made up of 15 amino acids. Between the trimmed V and J ends, which lost 0 bases and 4 bases, there was a span of 12 bases. The germline V gene encodes CDR1 LGHNA and CDR2 YNFKEQ.